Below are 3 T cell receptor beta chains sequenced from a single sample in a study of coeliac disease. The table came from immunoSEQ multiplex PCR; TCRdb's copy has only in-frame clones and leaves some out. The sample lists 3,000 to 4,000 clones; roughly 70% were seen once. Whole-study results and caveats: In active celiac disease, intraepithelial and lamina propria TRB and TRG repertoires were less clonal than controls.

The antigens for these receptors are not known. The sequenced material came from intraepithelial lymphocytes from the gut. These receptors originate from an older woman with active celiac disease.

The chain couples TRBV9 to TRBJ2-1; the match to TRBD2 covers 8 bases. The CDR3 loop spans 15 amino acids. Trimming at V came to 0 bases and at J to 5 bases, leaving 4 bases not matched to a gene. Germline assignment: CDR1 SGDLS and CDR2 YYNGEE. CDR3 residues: CASSVDELADNEQFF. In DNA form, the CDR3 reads TGTGCCAGCAGCGTAGACGAACTAGCGGACAATGAGCAGTTCTTC.

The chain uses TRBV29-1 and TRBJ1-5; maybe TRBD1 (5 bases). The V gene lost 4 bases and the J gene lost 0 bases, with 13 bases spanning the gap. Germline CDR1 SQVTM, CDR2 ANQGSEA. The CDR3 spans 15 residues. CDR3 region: CSVAGFQGSNQPQHF. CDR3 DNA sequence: TGCAGCGTTGCCGGTTTTCAGGGTAGCAATCAGCCCCAGCATTTT.

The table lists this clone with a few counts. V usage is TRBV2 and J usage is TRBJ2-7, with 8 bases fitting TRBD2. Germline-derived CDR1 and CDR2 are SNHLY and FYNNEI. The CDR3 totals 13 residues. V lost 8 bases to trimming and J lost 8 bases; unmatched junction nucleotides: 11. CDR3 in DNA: TGTGCCAGCGACGGCGGGAGGCCCGAGAAGCAGTACTTC. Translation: CASDGGRPEKQYF.